This TCR beta chain appears in the sequencing data of a study of STAT5B mutations in CD4+ large granular lymphocyte leukemia. Sequencing was performed with immunoSEQ multiplex PCR; in TCRdb, only in-frame clones are kept and a portion is missing. The repertoire holds about 38,000 clones, with more than 70% as singletons. The clonotype was recovered from a human donor in good health. What was sequenced was CD4+ T cells from blood buffy coats.

The CDR3 DNA follows: TGTGCCAGCATGGGAGGCAGGGAGGATGGCTACACCTTC. It yields the protein CASMGGREDGYTF. The genes are TRBV6-1 and TRBJ1-2; tentative D call: TRBD1 (5 bases). Germline CDR1 reads MNHNS; CDR2 reads SASEGT. V lost 7 bases to trimming and J lost 6 bases, with 15 bases between them. The CDR3 runs 13 residues.